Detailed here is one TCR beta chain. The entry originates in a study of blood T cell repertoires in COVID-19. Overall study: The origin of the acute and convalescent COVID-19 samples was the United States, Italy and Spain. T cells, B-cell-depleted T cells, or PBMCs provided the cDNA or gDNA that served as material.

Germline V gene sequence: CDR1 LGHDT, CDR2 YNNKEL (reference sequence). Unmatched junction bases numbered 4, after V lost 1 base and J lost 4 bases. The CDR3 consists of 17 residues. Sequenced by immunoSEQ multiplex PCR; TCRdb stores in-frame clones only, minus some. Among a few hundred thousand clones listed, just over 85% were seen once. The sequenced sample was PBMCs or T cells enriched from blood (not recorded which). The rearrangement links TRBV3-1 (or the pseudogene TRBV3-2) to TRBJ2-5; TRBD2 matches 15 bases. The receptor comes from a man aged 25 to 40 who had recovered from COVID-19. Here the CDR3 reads CASSQGTSGRASETQYF. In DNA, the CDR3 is TGTGCCAGCAGCCAAGGGACTAGCGGGAGGGCTTCAGAGACCCAGTACTTC.